A selection of T cell receptor beta chains follows, all from one sample in a study of CD8+ T cells in alopecia areata. Measured with immunoSEQ multiplex PCR; TCRdb has only the in-frame clones, and not every one. The sample has roughly 250,000 clones, 60% seen once. Material: CD4+ T cells sorted from blood, obtained around week 53, from a patient treated with tofacitinib. The receptors were gathered from a human donor with alopecia areata. The CDR3 runs from the conserved cysteine through the conserved F or W. A D gene is named only where the DNA matches it firmly. Rows give clone size only sometimes, using once, few, many, or a class for an expanded clone.

V gene	D gene	clone size	J gene	CDR3 protein	CDR3 DNA
TRBV5-1	-	few	TRBJ1-6	CASSSLGANSPLHF	TGCGCCAGCAGCTCCCTGGGGGCTAATTCACCCCTCCACTTT
TRBV6-5	-	once	TRBJ2-4	CASSYSAGQNIQYF	TGTGCCAGCAGTTATTCCGCAGGGCAAAACATTCAGTACTTC
TRBV20-1	-	-	TRBJ2-3	CSAELADTQYF	TGCAGTGCGGAACTAGCAGATACGCAGTATTTT
TRBV25-1	-	-	TRBJ2-1	CASSEYPRNNEQFF	TGTGCCAGCAGTGAATATCCCAGGAACAATGAGCAGTTCTTC
TRBV4-2	-	-	TRBJ2-1	CASSQEGLLNYNEQFF	TGTGCCAGCAGCCAAGAGGGACTTTTAAACTACAATGAGCAGTTCTTC
TRBV18	-	few	TRBJ1-1	CASSPSDSEAFF	TGTGCCAGCTCACCCTCGGACAGTGAAGCTTTCTTT
TRBV5-1	-	-	TRBJ1-2	CASSLTGAGYGYTF	TGCGCCAGCAGCTTGACGGGGGCTGGCTATGGCTACACCTTC
TRBV29-1	TRBD2	-	TRBJ2-3	CSVRNSGGRTDTQYF	TGCAGCGTCCGGAATAGCGGGGGGCGCACAGATACGCAGTATTTT
TRBV5-1	-	-	TRBJ2-1	CASSLGTGYNEQFF	TGCGCCAGCAGCTTGGGGACGGGTTACAATGAGCAGTTCTTC
TRBV29-1	TRBD1	few	TRBJ1-1	CSVVAGGGTEAFF	TGCAGCGTTGTGGCAGGGGGAGGGACTGAAGCTTTCTTT
TRBV7-9	-	once	TRBJ1-2	CASSPDLYGYTF	TGTGCCAGCAGCCCCGACCTCTATGGCTACACCTTC
TRBV11-2	-	-	TRBJ2-3	CASSFRGPSTDTQYF	TGTGCCAGCAGCTTCAGGGGTCCTAGCACAGATACGCAGTATTTT
TRBV29-1	-	-	TRBJ2-3	CSVDLSTDTQYF	TGCAGCGTTGATCTGAGCACAGATACGCAGTATTTT
TRBV15	TRBD2	-	TRBJ2-3	CATSHGTSYSTDTQYF	TGTGCCACCAGCCACGGGACTAGCTATAGCACAGATACGCAGTATTTT
TRBV18	TRBD1	few	TRBJ1-1	CASSPYEGQGTEAFF	TGTGCCAGCTCACCTTACGAAGGACAGGGTACTGAAGCTTTCTTT
TRBV29-1	-	-	TRBJ1-4	CSVSLSSEKLFF	TGCAGCGTTTCCTTGTCTTCTGAAAAACTGTTTTTT
TRBV9	-	-	TRBJ1-6	CASSAQGSPLHF	TGTGCCAGCAGCGCACAGGGTTCACCCCTCCACTTT
TRBV5-1	-	once	TRBJ2-2	CARSGSNTGELFF	TGCGCCAGGTCAGGATCGAACACCGGGGAGCTGTTTTTT
TRBV7-2	TRBD1	-	TRBJ1-5	CASRGTASNQPQHF	TGTGCCAGCCGTGGGACAGCTAGCAATCAGCCCCAGCATTTT
TRBV6-5	-	-	TRBJ1-5	CASRPGGVNQPQHF	TGTGCCAGCAGACCGGGAGGGGTTAATCAGCCCCAGCATTTT
TRBV5-6	TRBD1	few	TRBJ2-2	CASSPDRGLAGELFF	TGTGCCAGCAGCCCGGACAGGGGGCTGGCCGGGGAGCTGTTTTTT
TRBV14	-	-	TRBJ2-7	CASSQGWTAVSYEQYF	TGTGCCAGCAGCCAGGGGTGGACAGCGGTATCCTACGAGCAGTACTTC
TRBV5-1	TRBD1	-	TRBJ2-5	CASSLEGTVPSETQYF	TGCGCCAGCAGCTTGGAAGGGACAGTCCCAAGCGAGACCCAGTACTTC
TRBV30	-	-	TRBJ1-2	CAWSRRTENYGYTF	TGTGCCTGGAGTCGGCGGACAGAAAACTATGGCTACACCTTC
TRBV20-1	-	-	TRBJ2-1	CSALGGNEQFF	TGCAGTGCTTTAGGGGGGAATGAGCAGTTCTTC
TRBV9	-	-	TRBJ2-2	CASSAGGPNTGELFF	TGTGCCAGCAGCGCCGGGGGCCCGAACACCGGGGAGCTGTTTTTT
TRBV29-1	-	-	TRBJ2-1	CSVEGVANEQFF	TGCAGCGTTGAAGGGGTAGCCAATGAGCAGTTCTTC
TRBV10-3	-	-	TRBJ2-5	CATKGGQETQYF	TGTGCCACCAAGGGGGGGCAGGAGACCCAGTACTTC
TRBV2	TRBD1	-	TRBJ2-2	CASSPDRANTGELFF	TGTGCCAGCAGTCCCGACAGGGCGAACACCGGGGAGCTGTTTTTT
TRBV7-3	TRBD1	-	TRBJ1-2	CASSLGTGNYGYTF	TGTGCCAGCAGCCTTGGGACAGGAAACTATGGCTACACCTTC
TRBV29-1	-	few	TRBJ2-7	CSVDGQTHEQYF	TGCAGCGTTGACGGTCAGACTCACGAGCAGTACTTC
TRBV7-9	TRBD1	-	TRBJ1-1	CASSLAGGGGTFF	TGTGCCAGCAGCTTAGCGGGAGGGGGCGGAACTTTCTTT
TRBV29-1	-	few	TRBJ1-3	CSARIKGGSGNTIYF	TGCAGCGCCCGCATTAAAGGAGGCTCTGGAAACACCATATATTTT
TRBV10-3	TRBD1	few	TRBJ1-5	CAISDRVGNQPQHF	TGTGCCATCAGCGACAGGGTCGGCAATCAGCCCCAGCATTTT
TRBV6-6	TRBD1	-	TRBJ1-2	CASSDRVGYTF	TGTGCCAGCAGCGACAGGGTCGGCTACACCTTC
TRBV9	-	few	TRBJ2-3	CASSVEDTGAADTQYF	TGTGCCAGCAGCGTAGAGGACACCGGGGCGGCAGATACGCAGTATTTT
TRBV4-1	-	few	TRBJ2-2	CASSQVWDTGELFF	TGCGCCAGCAGCCAAGTATGGGACACCGGGGAGCTGTTTTTT
TRBV7-9	-	-	TRBJ2-3	CASSWATDTQYF	TGTGCCAGCAGCTGGGCCACAGATACGCAGTATTTT
TRBV7-8	-	-	TRBJ2-1	CASSLDLGVPYNEQFF	TGTGCCAGCAGCTTAGATTTAGGAGTTCCATACAATGAGCAGTTCTTC
TRBV6-5	TRBD1	-	TRBJ2-7	CASSHRTGGYEQYF	TGTGCCAGCAGCCATAGGACAGGGGGCTACGAGCAGTACTTC
TRBV7-2	-	-	TRBJ2-7	CASSLVGGVSYEQYF	TGTGCCAGCAGCTTAGTAGGGGGTGTCTCCTACGAGCAGTACTTC
TRBV7-8	-	-	TRBJ2-1	CAAGGRWVDEQFF	TGTGCCGCTGGCGGACGCTGGGTCGATGAGCAGTTCTTC
TRBV20-1	-	few	TRBJ2-1	CSASFRHEQFF	TGCAGTGCTAGTTTCAGGCATGAGCAGTTCTTC
TRBV30	-	-	TRBJ1-5	CAWSGWRGNQPQHF	TGTGCCTGGAGTGGGTGGAGGGGCAATCAGCCCCAGCATTTT
TRBV2	-	few	TRBJ1-2	CASRPGVYGYTF	TGTGCCAGCAGGCCTGGGGTCTATGGCTACACCTTC
TRBV7-9	-	-	TRBJ1-4	CASSTGPAEKLFF	TGTGCCAGCAGCACCGGACCGGCTGAAAAACTGTTTTTT
TRBV29-1	-	few	TRBJ2-1	CSVDGIGPYNEQFF	TGCAGCGTTGACGGGATTGGGCCTTACAATGAGCAGTTCTTC
TRBV15	TRBD2	-	TRBJ2-3	CATSRPSGGSTDTQYF	TGTGCCACCAGCAGACCCTCGGGGGGAAGCACAGATACGCAGTATTTT
TRBV11-2	-	once	TRBJ1-1	CASSFFGRNTEAFF	TGTGCCAGCAGCTTTTTCGGCCGGAACACTGAAGCTTTCTTT